The next 6 T cell receptor beta chains were all read from a single sample in a study of blood T cell repertoires in COVID-19. Some clones are missing from TCRdb's copy, which holds only in-frame ones; the method was immunoSEQ multiplex PCR. The top ten clones hold over 1.5% of a sample with about 300,000 clones, roughly 90% of them seen once. Specimen: peripheral blood. The source is a woman aged 25 to 45 with COVID-19, enrolled during active disease.

This chain joins TRBV21-1 and TRBJ1-2. TRBV21-1 is given as a pseudogene. This CDR3 spans 14 amino acids. The CDR3: CASSTGGRLGGYTF. CDR3 DNA sequence: TGTGCCAGCAGCACTGGGGGGAGACTAGGAGGCTACACCTTC.

The chain combines TRBV5-1 with TRBJ2-7, with a possible D match to TRBD1 (5 bases). V was shortened by 10 bases and J by 1 base, with 18 bases between the two germline ends. The CDR3 length is 14 residues. CDR1 is SGHRS, CDR2 YFSETQ, per germline. CDR3 nucleotides: TGCGCCGGCATCGAACAGGAGAAGTCCTACGAGCAGTACGTC. This codes for CAGIEQEKSYEQYV.

This rearrangement joins TRBV7-3 to TRBJ2-2; no clear D. Germline V CDR1 and CDR2: SGHTA, FQGTGA. The CDR3 is 14 amino acids. Deletions cut 0 bases from V and 1 base from J, with 3 bases between. CDR3 sequence: CASSLTQNTGELFF. Here the CDR3 DNA reads TGTGCCAGCAGCTTAACTCAGAACACCGGGGAGCTGTTTTTT.

This sequence joins TRBV5-1 and TRBJ1-1; TRBD1 aligns across 9 bases. V dropped 4 bases and J dropped 1; count of bases not matched to a gene: 8. This CDR3 is 16 amino acids long. From germline, CDR1 is SGHRS and CDR2 YFSETQ. The CDR3 loop reads CASSQGTGWENTEAFF. The CDR3 DNA reads TGCGCCAGCAGCCAAGGGACAGGGTGGGAGAACACTGAAGCTTTCTTT.

The chain couples TRBV28 to TRBJ1-6, with TRBD1 matching over 7 bases. Per the germline V gene, CDR1 is MDHEN and CDR2 is SYDVKM. The CDR3 sequence is 14 residues long. After removal of 6 bases from V and 11 bases from J, the junction contained 10 bases not matched to a gene. Here the CDR3 reads CASREQGLSTPLHF. In nucleotides, the CDR3 is TGTGCCAGCAGGGAACAGGGGTTATCGACACCCCTCCACTTT. The variable domain in full, with the rest retrieved from reference TRBV28 and TRBJ1-6, is DVKVTQSSRYLVKRTGEKVFLECVQDMDHENMFWYRQDPGLGLRLIYFSYDVKMKEKGDIPEGYSVSREKKERFSLILESASTNQTSMYLCASREQGLSTPLHFGNGTRLTVT.

The rearrangement uses TRBV30 and TRBJ1-1, with D maybe TRBD1 (6 bases). Looked up from germline, CDR1 is GTSNPN and CDR2 is SVGIG (reference sequence). V was pared by 1 base and J by 4 bases, with 10 bases between. The CDR3 spans 13 residues. CDR3 nucleotides: TGTGCCTGGAGTGCAGGGGCGGGCACTGAAGCTTTCTTT. This gives the protein CAWSAGAGTEAFF.